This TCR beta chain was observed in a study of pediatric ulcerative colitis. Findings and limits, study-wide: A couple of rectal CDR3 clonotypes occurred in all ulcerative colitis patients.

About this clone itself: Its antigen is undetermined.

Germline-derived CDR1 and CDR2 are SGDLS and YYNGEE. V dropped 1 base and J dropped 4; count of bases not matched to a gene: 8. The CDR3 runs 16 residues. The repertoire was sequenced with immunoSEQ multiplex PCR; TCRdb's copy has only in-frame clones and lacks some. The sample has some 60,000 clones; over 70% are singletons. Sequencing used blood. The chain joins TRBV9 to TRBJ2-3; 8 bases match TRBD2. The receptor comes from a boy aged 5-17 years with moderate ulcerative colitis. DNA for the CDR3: TGTGCCAGCAGCGTAAAGACTAGCGCCCCCCCAGATACGCAGTATTTT. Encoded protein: CASSVKTSAPPDTQYF.